Listed here is a single T cell receptor beta chain. This table comes from immunoSEQ multiplex PCR, and its TCRdb copy is limited to in-frame clones, with some not included. This sample yields 300,000 to 400,000 clones, of which more than 85% are seen a single time; around 3% belongs to the top ten. Per germline, CDR1 SGHTA and CDR2 FQGTGA. Deletions cut 5 bases from V and 8 bases from J, with 16 bases between. This CDR3 spans 14 amino acids. The source of the sample is a study of blood T cell repertoires in COVID-19. Study summary: Both acute and convalescent COVID-19 samples were obtained from the United States, Italy and Spain.

The source material was peripheral blood. The TCR comes from a human donor in a cohort sampled during active COVID-19. V and J are TRBV7-3 and TRBJ2-1; tentatively, D is TRBD2 (6 bases). This chain's CDR3 is CASSRGLASDEQFF. The CDR3, as DNA: TGTGCCAGCAGCCGAGGTCTGGCTAGCGATGAGCAGTTCTTC.